The source of this TCR beta chain is a study of blood T cell repertoires in COVID-19. In the study overall: Sources were T cells, B-cell-depleted T cells, or PBMCs; the material itself was cDNA or gDNA.

A single count supports this clone. The ends were cut back, 0 bases at V and 10 bases at J, with 14 bases in the middle. The germline CDR1 and CDR2 sequences are SGHRS and YFSETQ. The length of the CDR3 is 15 residues. Sequencing was performed with immunoSEQ multiplex PCR; in TCRdb, only in-frame clones are kept and a portion is missing. The table lists some 170,000 clones, about 85% of them singletons, with more than 1% in the top ten. The chain is built from TRBV5-1 and TRBJ2-6, with D possibly being TRBD1 (6 bases). The specimen sequenced was peripheral blood. This clonotype was obtained from a man aged 35 to 55 with acute or convalescent COVID-19. CDR3 sequence (DNA): TGCGCCAGCAGCTTGGAGGTGACAAGGGGGAACGTCCTGACTTTC. It specifies CASSLEVTRGNVLTF.